Shown below are 32 T cell receptor beta chains from a single sample sequenced in a study of shared T cell receptors in the human thymus. The repertoire was sequenced with immunoSEQ multiplex PCR; TCRdb's copy has only in-frame clones and lacks some. The sample comprises hundreds of thousands of clones, about 89% of which are singletons, and 0.0094% rests with the top ten. The sample was also linked to a second study, of human thymus T cells.

The material sequenced was thymocytes. These receptors all come from a boy under two years old with a congenital heart defect.

This chain joins TRBV9 and TRBJ2-5, with D tentatively TRBD1 (5 bases). V was shortened by 0 bases and J by 2 bases, with 8 bases between the two germline ends. The CDR3 has 14 amino acids. Germline lookup yields CDR1 SGDLS and CDR2 YYNGEE. The CDR3 DNA reads as TGTGCCAGCAGCGTAGGACAGACTCAAGAGACCCAGTACTTC. Protein product: CASSVGQTQETQYF.

This clone has just a few counts. This chain joins TRBV20-1 and TRBJ2-1; D gene unclear. CDR3 length: 10 amino acids. Germline V gives CDR1 DFQATT, CDR2 SNEGSKA (reference sequence). The V end lost 5 bases, the J end lost 5 bases, and 4 bases lay between the germline ends. CDR3 nucleotides: TGCAGTGCTTCAGACAATGAGCAGTTCTTC. It specifies CSASDNEQFF.

V gene TRBV6-1 combines with J gene TRBJ2-5; D gene uncertain. Per germline, CDR1 MNHNS and CDR2 SASEGT. This CDR3 contains 18 residues. Trimming removed 2 bases at V and 1 base at J, with 20 bases between. CDR3: CASSEQQKDGGPQETQYF. The CDR3 DNA follows: TGTGCCAGCAGTGAACAACAGAAGGATGGTGGCCCCCAAGAGACCCAGTACTTC.

The chain uses TRBV7-8 and TRBJ1-3, with D perhaps matching TRBD1 (5 bases). The CDR3 has 17 residues. Germline CDR1 reads SGHVS; CDR2 reads FQNEAQ. Trimming removed 0 bases at V and 1 base at J, with 13 bases between. In nucleotides, the CDR3 is TGTGCCAGCAGCTTAGCTGATCCAGGGTCTTCTGGAAACACCATATATTTT. This sequence encodes CASSLADPGSSGNTIYF.

The rearrangement uses TRBV19 and TRBJ1-3; D unclear. V was shortened by 6 bases and J by 1 base, with 10 bases between the two germline ends. CDR3 length: 14 residues. Germline CDR1 is LNHDA and CDR2 is SQIVND (reference sequence). CDR3 DNA: TGTGCCAGTAGACGAGTACTTTCTGGAAACACCATATATTTT. The encoded protein is CASRRVLSGNTIYF.

The chain links TRBV19 to TRBJ2-3; weak D call: TRBD1 (5 bases). CDR1 LNHDA and CDR2 SQIVND come from the germline V gene (reference sequence). Trimming shortened V by 3 bases and J by 6 bases, and 22 bases separated the two germline ends. The CDR3 runs 17 residues. CDR3 in DNA: TGTGCCAGTAGTATGATCGGTGGGCAGGGCGCTCTGGATACGCAGTATTTT. Encoded protein: CASSMIGGQGALDTQYF.

This chain uses TRBV7-2 with TRBJ1-6; the match to TRBD1 covers 7 bases. Germline CDR1 reads SGHTA; CDR2 reads FQGNSA. V lost 5 bases and J lost 9; bases outside the gene matches: 7. This CDR3 region has 14 residues. CDR3 sequence: CASSPGTVGSPLHF. The DNA of the CDR3 is TGTGCCAGCAGCCCCGGGACAGTTGGTTCACCCCTCCACTTT.

V gene TRBV28 combines with J gene TRBJ1-1; D is possibly TRBD1 (5 bases). V lost 5 bases and J lost 3, with 19 bases in between. Germline CDR1 MDHEN, CDR2 SYDVKM. The CDR3 covers 16 residues. The CDR3 nucleotides are TGTGCCAGCAGTCTAGAGGTCGGGGGAGGTGACACTGAAGCTTTCTTT. Translated: CASSLEVGGGDTEAFF. Together with reference TRBV28 and TRBJ1-1, the CDR3 gives the full variable domain: DVKVTQSSRYLVKRTGEKVFLECVQDMDHENMFWYRQDPGLGLRLIYFSYDVKMKEKGDIPEGYSVSREKKERFSLILESASTNQTSMYLCASSLEVGGGDTEAFFGQGTRLTVV.

A note on this clone: Other nucleotide sequences in the sample specify the same CDR3. The J gene is TRBJ2-7, the V gene TRBV20-1; TRBD2 aligns across 9 bases. V dropped 5 bases and J dropped 7; count of bases not matched to a gene: 3. CDR3 length: 11 amino acids. Germline CDR1 reads DFQATT; CDR2 reads SNEGSKA (reference sequence). The CDR3 is CSAGGGGEQYF. The CDR3, as DNA: TGCAGTGCTGGCGGGGGGGGAGAGCAGTACTTC.

A few counts support this clone. This chain uses TRBV19 with TRBJ2-5; 8 nucleotides match TRBD2. Trimming took 6 bases from V and 1 from J; bases not matched to a gene: 7. The CDR3 has 15 residues. CDR1 and CDR2 from the germline V gene are LNHDA and SQIVND (reference sequence). The CDR3 coding sequence is TGTGCCAGTAGCCAGCCCGGACTAGCCCAAGAGACCCAGTACTTC. It encodes CASSQPGLAQETQYF.

J is TRBJ2-2 and V is TRBV5-1; no clear D gene. This CDR3 comprises 17 residues. The germline V gene encodes CDR1 SGHRS and CDR2 YFSETQ. V gave up 3 bases and J gave up 5 bases, with 20 bases separating them. The CDR3 coding sequence is TGCGCCAGCAGCTCTGATCCAGTGGCCCTGAGGACCGGGGAGCTGTTTTTT. Protein sequence: CASSSDPVALRTGELFF. Full variable domain (remainder filled in from reference TRBV5-1 and TRBJ2-2): KAGVTQTPRYLIKTRGQQVTLSCSPISGHRSVSWYQQTPGQGLQFLFEYFSETQRNKGNFPGRFSGRQFSNSRSEMNVSTLELGDSALYLCASSSDPVALRTGELFFGEGSRLTVL.

This chain connects TRBV6-6 to TRBJ1-3, with 8 bases that match TRBD1. J lost 4 bases, V lost 9 bases, and 8 bases had no gene match. Germline V gene data show CDR1 as MNHNY and CDR2 as SVGAGI (reference sequence). This CDR3 contains 14 residues. In DNA, the CDR3 is TGTGCCAGTGCGGACAGGGAAGGGGGAAACACCATATATTTT. Its protein product is CASADREGGNTIYF.

The chain combines TRBV4-1 with TRBJ2-3; 12 positions match TRBD2. Losses at the gene ends were 1 base for V and 8 bases for J; bases not matched to a gene: 19. CDR3 length: 20 amino acids. CDR1 is MGHRA and CDR2 is YSYEKL in the germline V gene. CDR3 sequence reads: CASSQVRVHRLAGVRGTQYF. CDR3 DNA: TGCGCCAGCAGCCAAGTTCGCGTCCATAGACTAGCGGGGGTCCGGGGTACGCAGTATTTT.

The rearrangement links TRBV9 to TRBJ2-5, with 7 nucleotides matching TRBD2. This CDR3 has 16 residues. After removal of 2 bases from V and 2 bases from J, the junction contained 9 bases not matched to a gene. Germline V lookup: CDR1 SGDLS, CDR2 YYNGEE. CDR3 loop: CASSVSSLAVQETQYF. CDR3 DNA: TGTGCCAGCAGCGTCAGCAGTCTAGCGGTACAAGAGACCCAGTACTTC. Full variable domain (rest looked up from reference TRBV9 and TRBJ2-5): DSGVTQTPKHLITATGQRVTLRCSPRSGDLSVYWYQQSLDQGLQFLIQYYNGEERAKGNILERFSAQQFPDLHSELNLSSLELGDSALYFCASSVSSLAVQETQYFGPGTRLLVL.

The table lists this clone with a count of one. The gene calls are TRBV5-1 and TRBJ2-3; 13 positions agree with TRBD2. V shed 4 bases, J shed 2 bases, and the junction held 13 bases outside the gene matches. From germline, CDR1 is SGHRS and CDR2 YFSETQ. The CDR3 contains 19 residues. The CDR3 is CASSKIGTSGETDTDTQYF. The CDR3 coding sequence is TGCGCCAGCAGCAAGATAGGGACTAGCGGGGAAACAGACACAGATACGCAGTATTTT.

This clone was detected once. CDR3 nucleotide sequence: TGTGCCAGCAGCCTTCAGATTGATTATACTGAAGCTTTCTTT. Translation gives CASSLQIDYTEAFF. The rearrangement links TRBV5-5 to TRBJ1-1; D is unresolved. V lost 4 bases, J lost 5 bases, and 15 bases lay in between. The germline V gene encodes CDR1 SGHKS and CDR2 YYEKEE (reference sequence). The CDR3 runs to 14 residues.

This chain links TRBV5-8 with TRBJ2-3, with 8 bases lining up with TRBD2. V dropped 0 bases and J dropped 5; count of bases not matched to a gene: 17. This CDR3 has 19 residues. Germline V gives CDR1 SGHTS, CDR2 YDEGEE. The CDR3 sequence is CASSLAISRGGKLVDTQYF. The CDR3 DNA sequence: TGTGCCAGCAGCTTGGCCATTAGCCGGGGGGGCAAGTTAGTAGATACGCAGTATTTT.

Concerning this clone: Other nucleotide sequences from this sample produce the same CDR3. The gene calls are TRBV7-9 and TRBJ1-3; D gene ambiguous. CDR1 and CDR2 from the germline V gene are SEHNR and FQNEAQ (reference sequence). The CDR3 consists of 15 residues. V was cut by 2 bases and J by 0 bases, with 8 bases left in between. The CDR3 region is CASSLRGSSGNTIYF. As DNA, the CDR3 is TGTGCCAGCAGCTTAAGAGGGAGCTCTGGAAACACCATATATTTT.

This clone was recorded once. The V call is TRBV28, the J call TRBJ1-3, with no clear D. CDR1 and CDR2 from the germline V gene are MDHEN and SYDVKM. The CDR3 runs to 17 residues. V was cut by 1 base and J by 0 bases, with 13 bases left in between. The CDR3 loop reads CASSLFPTTFSGNTIYF. The CDR3 DNA follows: TGTGCCAGCAGTTTATTTCCGACTACCTTCTCTGGAAACACCATATATTTT.

The rearrangement uses TRBV5-1 and TRBJ1-3, with unresolved D. CDR1 and CDR2 (germline): SGHRS, YFSETQ. CDR3 size: 17 residues. V was pared by 4 bases and J by 1 base, with 18 bases between. The CDR3 DNA is TGCGCCAGCAGCCCCAAACCGCTACGGGGATCTGGAAACACCATATATTTT. Translating it yields CASSPKPLRGSGNTIYF. The full variable domain, with the rest looked up from reference TRBV5-1 and TRBJ1-3, is KAGVTQTPRYLIKTRGQQVTLSCSPISGHRSVSWYQQTPGQGLQFLFEYFSETQRNKGNFPGRFSGRQFSNSRSEMNVSTLELGDSALYLCASSPKPLRGSGNTIYFGEGSWLTVV.

CDR3 protein: CASSVGDIGQGGQPQHF. The CDR3, as DNA: TGTGCCAGCAGTGTCGGCGATATAGGACAGGGTGGACAGCCCCAGCATTTT. V and J are TRBV6-1 and TRBJ1-5, with 8 bases lining up with TRBD1. The V and J ends lost 4 bases and 7 bases, in that order; junction bases with no gene match: 15. This CDR3 has 17 amino acids. Germline assignment: CDR1 MNHNS and CDR2 SASEGT.

The genes are TRBV6-5 and TRBJ2-1; 9 nucleotides line up with TRBD2. This CDR3 region has 16 residues. J lost 2 bases, V lost 0 bases, and 2 bases had no gene match. Per germline, CDR1 MNHEY and CDR2 SVGAGI. CDR3 in amino acids: CASSYSRTSAYNEQFF. CDR3 in DNA: TGTGCCAGCAGTTACTCTCGGACTAGCGCCTACAATGAGCAGTTCTTC.

This clone was found a few times. V usage is TRBV27 and J usage is TRBJ1-1; D remains ambiguous. V lost 7 bases to trimming and J lost 10 bases, with 25 bases between them. CDR1 MNHEY and CDR2 SMNVEV come from the germline V gene (reference sequence). CDR3 size: 15 residues. This CDR3 reads CASKSSVRKVGRAFF. DNA for the CDR3: TGTGCCAGCAAATCCTCGGTCAGGAAGGTCGGTCGAGCTTTCTTT.

The J gene is TRBJ2-1, the V gene TRBV14; perhaps TRBD1 as D (6 bases). CDR1 and CDR2 (germline): SGHDN, FVKESK. CDR3 length: 15 residues. V was clipped by 1 base and J by 7 bases, with 14 bases between them. CDR3 sequence: CASSQVTGSGNEQFF. As DNA, the CDR3 is TGTGCCAGCAGCCAAGTTACAGGGTCCGGGAATGAGCAGTTCTTC. Full variable domain (remainder filled in from reference TRBV14 and TRBJ2-1): EAGVTQFPSHSVIEKGQTVTLRCDPISGHDNLYWYRRVMGKEIKFLLHFVKESKQDESGMPNNRFLAERTGGTYSTLKVQPAELEDSGVYFCASSQVTGSGNEQFFGPGTRLTVL.

This clone was detected only once. The chain recombines TRBV9 with TRBJ2-1; TRBD1 matches 10 bases. Trimming at V came to 0 bases and at J to 3 bases, leaving 6 bases not matched to a gene. CDR1 and CDR2 (germline): SGDLS, YYNGEE. The CDR3 length is 17 residues. The CDR3 spells CASSVEERTGGYNEQFF. The DNA of the CDR3 is TGTGCCAGCAGCGTAGAGGAACGGACAGGGGGCTACAATGAGCAGTTCTTC.

This chain links TRBV23-1 with TRBJ2-7; D unresolved. TRBV23-1 is labeled an ORF, and its function is uncertain. CDR3 length: 18 residues. The V gene lost 6 bases and the J gene lost 2 bases, with 26 bases spanning the gap. DNA of the CDR3: TGCGCCAGCAGGCGCTCACGATCCCCTCAGACACCTACCTACGAGCAGTACTTC. This codes for CASRRSRSPQTPTYEQYF.

The chain joins TRBV5-6 to TRBJ2-4; D is perhaps TRBD1 (5 bases). CDR1 and CDR2 from the germline V gene are SGHDT and YYEEEE. The CDR3 runs to 15 residues. V lost 1 base and J lost 3, with 11 bases in between. CDR3 bases: TGTGCCAGCAGCTTGCCAGGGCAGGGCAAAAACATTCAGTACTTC. The encoded protein is CASSLPGQGKNIQYF.

The table lists this clone with a few counts. This sequence joins TRBV18 and TRBJ2-7, with TRBD1 matching over 9 bases. After removal of 2 bases from V and 4 bases from J, the junction contained 6 bases not matched to a gene. Germline CDR1 is KGHSH and CDR2 is LQKENI. There are 15 residues in the CDR3. DNA of the CDR3: TGTGCCAGCTCACCAGGGGACAGGGCCCGGTACGAGCAGTACTTC. Protein sequence: CASSPGDRARYEQYF.

The V call is TRBV28, the J call TRBJ1-2; TRBD1 might be the D (6 bases). The germline V gene has CDR1 MDHEN and CDR2 SYDVKM. The length of the CDR3 is 20 residues. Between the trimmed V and J ends, which lost 1 base and 8 bases, there was a span of 32 bases. CDR3 nucleotide sequence: TGTGCCAGCAGTTTATTTGGCGGTTTGGTTACCCAGGGGAATTTAGTGGGCTACACCTTC. This codes for CASSLFGGLVTQGNLVGYTF.

This sequence joins TRBV4-3 and TRBJ2-7, with D tentatively TRBD2 (6 bases). The CDR3 contains 13 residues. Germline V lookup: CDR1 LGHNA, CDR2 YSLEER. V lost 4 bases to trimming and J lost 5 bases, with 12 bases between them. CDR3 sequence: CASSPGRGNEQYF. CDR3 sequence (DNA): TGCGCCAGCAGCCCGGGGCGGGGTAACGAGCAGTACTTC.

This clone was recorded once. The chain has TRBV2 and TRBJ2-5, with a weak D call TRBD2 (5 bases). V dropped 7 bases and J dropped 3 bases, with 12 bases sitting between them. The CDR3 totals 13 residues. Germline V lookup: CDR1 SNHLY, CDR2 FYNNEI. The CDR3 protein is CASKDPAEETQYF. CDR3 DNA: TGTGCCAGCAAAGATCCAGCGGAAGAGACCCAGTACTTC. Based on the CDR3 plus reference TRBV2 and TRBJ2-5, the full variable domain is EPEVTQTPSHQVTQMGQEVILRCVPISNHLYFYWYRQILGQKVEFLVSFYNNEISEKSEIFDDQFSVERPDGSNFTLKIRSTKLEDSAMYFCASKDPAEETQYFGPGTRLLVL.

The J gene is TRBJ1-1, the V gene TRBV5-6; D unclear. The CDR3 length is 17 residues. Germline CDR1 and CDR2: SGHDT and YYEEEE. V was pared by 4 bases and J by 2 bases, with 21 bases between. As DNA, the CDR3 is TGTGCCAGCAGCCTTGTTAGTCAGGCCGGATCTAACACTGAAGCTTTCTTT. The encoded protein is CASSLVSQAGSNTEAFF. The full variable domain, completed using reference TRBV5-6 and TRBJ1-1, is DAGVTQSPTHLIKTRGQQVTLRCSPKSGHDTVSWYQQALGQGPQFIFQYYEEEERQRGNFPDRFSGHQFPNYSSELNVNALLLGDSALYLCASSLVSQAGSNTEAFFGQGTRLTVV.